This record concerns one TCR beta chain sequence. Its target is unknown. The sample belongs to a study of vaccination effects on CD4 cells after COVID-19. The CDR3 consists of 15 residues. The trim removed 6 bases at V and 1 base at J, leaving 9 bases unmatched. Germline V gene lookup returns CDR1 MDHEN and CDR2 SYDVKM. Antigen-specific CD4+ T cells were expanded (with viral peptide pools) by the ViraFEST assay ahead of sequencing. Upon completion of around 9 days in culture, CD4+ T cells were isolated. All vaccine recipients tested negative for nucleocapsid antibodies and had never contracted SARS-CoV-2 infection. The protocol was immunoSEQ multiplex PCR, while the TCRdb copy is restricted to in-frame clones and leaves out a portion. Of 35,000 to 50,000 clones in the sample, under 70% were seen once.

The clonotype was recovered from a human donor who received a COVID-19 vaccine. The sequencing used CD4+ T cells from PBMCs cultured with HCoV-OC43 spike peptides, collected before COVID-19 vaccination. Subset noted: HCoV-OC43 spike overlapping peptide pool stimulation. The J gene is TRBJ2-7, the V gene TRBV28; TRBD1 agrees at 7 bases. CDR3 sequence reads: CASSNRGLSSYEQYF. The CDR3 DNA sequence: TGTGCCAGCAGCAACAGGGGTTTATCGTCCTACGAGCAGTACTTC.